This TCR beta chain was found in a study of cytomegalovirus exposure and HLA in healthy donors. The PCR was carried out with 60 Vbeta primers and 13 Jbeta primers. Clones were read by immunoSEQ multiplex PCR, and TCRdb kept only the in-frame ones, dropping some. The sample holds about 210,000 clones, approximately 80% seen once. The TCR comes from a woman in her 50s in good health and CMV-seropositive. Sample: PBMCs.

The CDR3 sequence is CASSFKGGSDQPQHF. Here the CDR3 DNA reads TGTGCCAGCAGCTTCAAAGGGGGCTCAGATCAGCCCCAGCATTTT. The rearrangement joins TRBV7-2 to TRBJ1-5; the match to TRBD1 covers 7 bases. The CDR3 loop spans 15 amino acids. Per the germline V gene, CDR1 is SGHTA and CDR2 is FQGNSA. The V segment lost 3 bases and the J segment 5 bases; nucleotides outside the gene matches: 7.